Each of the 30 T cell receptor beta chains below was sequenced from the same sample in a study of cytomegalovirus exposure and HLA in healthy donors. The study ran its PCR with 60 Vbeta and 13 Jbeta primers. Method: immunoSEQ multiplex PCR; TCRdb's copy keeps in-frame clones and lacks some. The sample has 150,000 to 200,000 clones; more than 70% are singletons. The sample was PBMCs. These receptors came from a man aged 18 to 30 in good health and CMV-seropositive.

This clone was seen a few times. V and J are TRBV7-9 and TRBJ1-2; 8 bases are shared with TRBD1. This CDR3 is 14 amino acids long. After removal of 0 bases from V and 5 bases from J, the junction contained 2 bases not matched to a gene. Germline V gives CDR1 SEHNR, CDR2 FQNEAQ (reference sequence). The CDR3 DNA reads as TGTGCCAGCAGCTTAGCGGACAGGGCTTATGGCTACACCTTC. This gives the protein CASSLADRAYGYTF.

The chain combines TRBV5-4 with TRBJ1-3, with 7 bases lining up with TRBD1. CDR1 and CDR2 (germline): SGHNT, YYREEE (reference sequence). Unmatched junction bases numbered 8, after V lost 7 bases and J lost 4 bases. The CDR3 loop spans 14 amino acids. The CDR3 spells CASSTGPGGNTIYF. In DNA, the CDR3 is TGTGCCAGCTCGACAGGGCCGGGAGGAAACACCATATATTTT.

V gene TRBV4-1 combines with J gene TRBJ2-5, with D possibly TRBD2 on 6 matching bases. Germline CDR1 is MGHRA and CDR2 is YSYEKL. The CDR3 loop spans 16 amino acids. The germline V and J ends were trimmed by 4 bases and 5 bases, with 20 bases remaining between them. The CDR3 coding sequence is TGCGCCAGCAGCCCGCCGCTTTTCGGGAGTCTGGAGACCCAGTACTTC. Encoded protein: CASSPPLFGSLETQYF.

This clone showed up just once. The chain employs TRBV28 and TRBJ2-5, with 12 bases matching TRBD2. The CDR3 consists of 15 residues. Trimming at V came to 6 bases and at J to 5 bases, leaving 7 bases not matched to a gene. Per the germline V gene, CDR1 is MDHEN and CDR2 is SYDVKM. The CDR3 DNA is TGTGCCAGCAGCCGGACTAGCGGGACCGGGGAGACCCAGTACTTC. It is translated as CASSRTSGTGETQYF.

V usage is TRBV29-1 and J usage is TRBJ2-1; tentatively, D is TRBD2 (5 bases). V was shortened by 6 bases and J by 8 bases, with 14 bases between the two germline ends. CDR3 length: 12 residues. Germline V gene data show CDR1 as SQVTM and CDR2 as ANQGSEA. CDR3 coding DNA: TGCAGCGTCGGGATTGTTAGCGATGAGCAGTTCTTC. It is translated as CSVGIVSDEQFF.

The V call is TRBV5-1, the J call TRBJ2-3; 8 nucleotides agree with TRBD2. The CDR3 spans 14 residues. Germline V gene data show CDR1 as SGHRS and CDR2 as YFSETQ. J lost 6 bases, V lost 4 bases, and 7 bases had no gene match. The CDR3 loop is CASSSGSFDDTQYF. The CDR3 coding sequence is TGCGCCAGCAGCAGCGGGAGCTTTGACGATACGCAGTATTTT.

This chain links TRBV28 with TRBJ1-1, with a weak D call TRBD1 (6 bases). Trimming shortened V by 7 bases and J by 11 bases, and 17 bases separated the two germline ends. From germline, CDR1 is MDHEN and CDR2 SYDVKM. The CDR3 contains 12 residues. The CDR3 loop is CASTFSQGSAFF. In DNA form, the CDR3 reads TGTGCCAGCACCTTTTCCCAGGGGAGTGCTTTCTTT.

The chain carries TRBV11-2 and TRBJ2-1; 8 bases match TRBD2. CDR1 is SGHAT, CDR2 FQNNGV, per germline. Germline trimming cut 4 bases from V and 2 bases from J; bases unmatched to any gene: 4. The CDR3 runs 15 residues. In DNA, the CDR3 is TGTGCCAGCAGCTCCCGACTAGCGACCTACAATGAGCAGTTCTTC. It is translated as CASSSRLATYNEQFF.

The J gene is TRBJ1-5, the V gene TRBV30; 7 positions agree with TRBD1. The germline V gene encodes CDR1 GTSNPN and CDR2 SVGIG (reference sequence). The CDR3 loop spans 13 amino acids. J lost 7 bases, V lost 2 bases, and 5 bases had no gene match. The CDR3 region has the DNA TGTGCCTGGAGTCGACAGGGTCGCCAGCCCCAGCATTTT. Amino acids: CAWSRQGRQPQHF.

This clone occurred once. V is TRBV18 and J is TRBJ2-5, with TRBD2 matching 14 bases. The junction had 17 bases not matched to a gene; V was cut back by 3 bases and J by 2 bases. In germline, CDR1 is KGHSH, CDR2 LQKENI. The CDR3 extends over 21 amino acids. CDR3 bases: TGTGCCAGCTCACCTCTCCCGGCGACTAGCGGGAGGGCCGGTGGGCAAGAGACCCAGTACTTC. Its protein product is CASSPLPATSGRAGGQETQYF.

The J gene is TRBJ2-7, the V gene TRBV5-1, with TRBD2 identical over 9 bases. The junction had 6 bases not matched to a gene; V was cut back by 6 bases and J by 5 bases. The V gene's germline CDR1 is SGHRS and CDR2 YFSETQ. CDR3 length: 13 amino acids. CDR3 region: CASKQREDDEQYF. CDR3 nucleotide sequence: TGCGCCAGCAAACAGCGGGAGGACGACGAGCAGTACTTC.

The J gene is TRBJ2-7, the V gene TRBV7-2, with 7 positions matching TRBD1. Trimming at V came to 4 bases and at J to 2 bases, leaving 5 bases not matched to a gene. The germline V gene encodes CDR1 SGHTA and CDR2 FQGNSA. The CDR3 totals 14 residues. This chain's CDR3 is CASSWGQRTYEQYF. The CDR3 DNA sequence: TGTGCCAGCAGCTGGGGACAGCGAACCTACGAGCAGTACTTC.

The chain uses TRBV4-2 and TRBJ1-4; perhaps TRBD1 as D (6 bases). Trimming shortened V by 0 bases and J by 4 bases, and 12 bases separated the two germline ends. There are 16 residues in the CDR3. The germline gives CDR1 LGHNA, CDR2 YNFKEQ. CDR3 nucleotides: TGTGCCAGCAGCCAAGATGCGGACAGCCGTAATGAAAAACTGTTTTTT. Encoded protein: CASSQDADSRNEKLFF.

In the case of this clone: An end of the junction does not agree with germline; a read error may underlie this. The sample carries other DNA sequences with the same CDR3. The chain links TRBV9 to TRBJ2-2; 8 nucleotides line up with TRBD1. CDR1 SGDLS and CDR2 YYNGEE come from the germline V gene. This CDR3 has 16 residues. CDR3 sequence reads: CASSVEAGGRTGELFF. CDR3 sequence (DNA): TGTGCCAGCAGTGTAGAGGCAGGGGGCAGGACCGGGGAGCTGTTTTTT.

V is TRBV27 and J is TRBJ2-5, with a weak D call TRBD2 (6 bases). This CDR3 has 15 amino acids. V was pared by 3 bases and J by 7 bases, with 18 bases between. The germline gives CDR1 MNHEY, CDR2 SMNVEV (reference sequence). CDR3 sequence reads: CASSLSMGGHRTQYF. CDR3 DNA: TGTGCCAGCAGTTTGTCGATGGGGGGTCATCGGACCCAGTACTTC.

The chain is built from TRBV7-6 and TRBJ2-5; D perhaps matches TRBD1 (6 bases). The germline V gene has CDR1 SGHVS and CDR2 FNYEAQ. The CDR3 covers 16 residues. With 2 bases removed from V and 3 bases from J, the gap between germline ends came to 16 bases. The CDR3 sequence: CASSLRLLGAEETQYF. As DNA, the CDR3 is TGTGCCAGCAGCTTACGACTTTTGGGGGCAGAAGAGACCCAGTACTTC.

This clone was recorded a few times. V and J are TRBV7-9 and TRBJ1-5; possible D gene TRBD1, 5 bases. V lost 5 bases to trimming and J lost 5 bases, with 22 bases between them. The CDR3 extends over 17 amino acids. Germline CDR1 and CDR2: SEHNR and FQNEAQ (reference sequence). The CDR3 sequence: CASSHEVRGGKYQPQHF. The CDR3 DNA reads TGTGCCAGCAGCCACGAAGTTAGGGGCGGGAAATATCAGCCCCAGCATTTT.

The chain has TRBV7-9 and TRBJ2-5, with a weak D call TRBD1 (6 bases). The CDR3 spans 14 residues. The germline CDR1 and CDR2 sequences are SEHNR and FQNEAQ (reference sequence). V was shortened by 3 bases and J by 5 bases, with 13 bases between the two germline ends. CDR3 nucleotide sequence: TGTGCCAGCAGCTTTTCCAGGGGTACGGAGACCCAGTACTTC. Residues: CASSFSRGTETQYF.

The chain's CDR3 is CATSRNLDTQYF. CDR3 DNA: TGTGCCACCAGCCGAAACTTGGATACGCAGTATTTT. The V gene is TRBV15, the J gene TRBJ2-3; D is undetermined. The CDR3 spans 12 residues. Germline assignment: CDR1 LNHNV and CDR2 YYDKDF (reference sequence). V lost 5 bases and J 6 bases, leaving 9 bases between the germline ends.

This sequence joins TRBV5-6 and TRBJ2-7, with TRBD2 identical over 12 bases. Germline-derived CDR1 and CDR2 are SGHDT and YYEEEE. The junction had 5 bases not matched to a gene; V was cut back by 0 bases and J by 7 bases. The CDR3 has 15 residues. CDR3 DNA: TGTGCCAGCAGCTTGGTGACTAGCGGGAGAGTTGAGCAGTACTTC. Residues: CASSLVTSGRVEQYF.

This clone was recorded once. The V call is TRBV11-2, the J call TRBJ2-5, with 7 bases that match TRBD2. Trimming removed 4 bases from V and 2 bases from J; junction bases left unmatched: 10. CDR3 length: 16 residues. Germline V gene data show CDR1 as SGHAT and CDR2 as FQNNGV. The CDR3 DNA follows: TGTGCCAGCAGCTCCCAAATACGGACTAGTCAAGAGACCCAGTACTTC. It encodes CASSSQIRTSQETQYF.

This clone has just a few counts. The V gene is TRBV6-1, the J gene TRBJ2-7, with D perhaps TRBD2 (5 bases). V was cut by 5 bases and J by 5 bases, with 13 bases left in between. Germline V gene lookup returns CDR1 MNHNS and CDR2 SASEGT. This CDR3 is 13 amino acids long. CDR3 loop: CASSNLAAHEQYF. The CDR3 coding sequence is TGTGCCAGCAGTAATCTAGCAGCGCACGAGCAGTACTTC.

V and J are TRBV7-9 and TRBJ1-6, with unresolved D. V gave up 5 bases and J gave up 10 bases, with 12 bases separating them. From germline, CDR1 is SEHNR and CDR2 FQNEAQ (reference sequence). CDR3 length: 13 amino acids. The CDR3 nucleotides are TGTGCCAGCAGCATTGGCCGGAGCTCACCCCTCCACTTT. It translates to CASSIGRSSPLHF.

CDR3 protein: CASSDLEGSDTQYF. CDR3 in DNA: TGTGCCAGCAGTGATTTGGAGGGGTCGGATACGCAGTATTTT. The chain combines TRBV25-1 with TRBJ2-3, with a weak D call TRBD2 (6 bases). Trimming took 3 bases from V and 6 from J, leaving 13 bases between them. Germline values: CDR1 MGHDK, CDR2 SYGVNS. The length of the CDR3 is 14 residues.

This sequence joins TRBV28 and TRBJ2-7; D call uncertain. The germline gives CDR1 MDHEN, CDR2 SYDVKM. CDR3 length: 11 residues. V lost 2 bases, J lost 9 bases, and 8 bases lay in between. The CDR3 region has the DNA TGTGCCAGCAGTTTAGAAGAGCGGCAGTACTTC. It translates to CASSLEERQYF.

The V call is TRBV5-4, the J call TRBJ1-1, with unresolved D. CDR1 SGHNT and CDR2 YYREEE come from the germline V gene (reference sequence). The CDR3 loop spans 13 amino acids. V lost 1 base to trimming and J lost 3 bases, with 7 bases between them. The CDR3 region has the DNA TGTGCCAGCAGCTTGCCTCTCGACACTGAAGCTTTCTTT. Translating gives CASSLPLDTEAFF.

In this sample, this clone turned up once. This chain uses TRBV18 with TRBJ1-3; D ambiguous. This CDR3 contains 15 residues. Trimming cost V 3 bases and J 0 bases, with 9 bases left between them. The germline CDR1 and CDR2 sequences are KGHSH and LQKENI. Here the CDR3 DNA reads TGTGCCAGCTCACCTGGTGCCGGCTCTGGAAACACCATATATTTT. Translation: CASSPGAGSGNTIYF.

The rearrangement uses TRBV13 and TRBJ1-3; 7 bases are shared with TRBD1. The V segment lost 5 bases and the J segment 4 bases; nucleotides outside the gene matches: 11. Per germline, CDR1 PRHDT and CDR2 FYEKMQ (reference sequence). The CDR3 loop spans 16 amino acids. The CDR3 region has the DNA TGTGCCAGCAGCCCAGGGACAGCTTTTCCCGGAAACACCATATATTTT. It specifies CASSPGTAFPGNTIYF.

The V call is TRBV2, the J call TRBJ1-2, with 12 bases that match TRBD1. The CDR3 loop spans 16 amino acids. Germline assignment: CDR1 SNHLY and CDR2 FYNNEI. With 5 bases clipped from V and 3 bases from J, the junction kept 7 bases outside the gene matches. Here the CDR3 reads CASSSRGTGGYYGYTF. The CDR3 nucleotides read TGTGCCAGCAGTTCCCGGGGGACAGGGGGCTACTATGGCTACACCTTC.

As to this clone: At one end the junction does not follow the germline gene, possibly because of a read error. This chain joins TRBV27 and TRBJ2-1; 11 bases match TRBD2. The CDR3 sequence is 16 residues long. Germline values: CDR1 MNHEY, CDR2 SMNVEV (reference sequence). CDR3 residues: CARSSGTSGYYNEQFF. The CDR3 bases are TGTGCCCGCAGTTCGGGGACTAGCGGATACTACAATGAGCAGTTCTTC.